This entry lists 25 T cell receptor beta chains sequenced from one sample in a study of spatial heterogeneity in lung cancer. Time point noted: blood at routine non-recurrence follow-up after resection. TCRdb recomputed calls from the 5' RACE reads with MiXCR, one row per CDR3 protein. The sample lists around 100,000 distinct CDR3 sequences; 11% were seen once. Sequencing used PBMCs, obtained at follow-up. These receptors came from a female donor with early-stage non-small cell lung cancer.

Notes on this clonotype: This could be a read error, since a much larger clone is one nucleotide away. The CDR3 loop reads CSASDNGGKNTEAFF. The CDR3 region has the DNA TGCAGTGCTAGTGATAACGGCGGGAAGAACACTGAAGCTTTCTTT. The chain links TRBV20-1 to TRBJ1-1; D not certain. The CDR3 has 15 amino acids. V was cut by 3 bases and J by 1 base, with 15 bases left in between. Germline CDR1 DFQATT, CDR2 SNEGSKA (reference sequence).

This clonotype has just a few counts. V is TRBV10-3 and J is TRBJ1-2; possible D gene TRBD1, 5 bases. Germline CDR1 is ENHRY and CDR2 is SYGVKD. Trimming removed 3 bases at V and 6 bases at J, with 14 bases between. The CDR3 is 14 residues long. The CDR3 DNA sequence: TGTGCCATCAGTGACGGCAGGGTGAAGCATGGCTACACCTTC. Amino acids: CAISDGRVKHGYTF.

The table lists this clonotype with a few counts. The genes are TRBV4-2 and TRBJ2-5; 7 bases agree with TRBD2. The CDR3 loop spans 13 amino acids. Per the germline V gene, CDR1 is LGHNA and CDR2 is YNFKEQ. V lost 0 bases, J lost 10 bases, and 5 bases stayed unmatched. Written as DNA, the CDR3 is TGTGCCAGCAGCCAAGATGGGAGGGAAGTCCAGTACTTC. This translates into CASSQDGREVQYF.

This sequence joins TRBV6-1 and TRBJ1-1, with unresolved D. Deletions cut 3 bases from V and 9 bases from J, with 14 bases between. Germline CDR1 reads MNHNS; CDR2 reads SASEGT. This CDR3 has 13 amino acids. The CDR3 bases are TGTGCCAGCAGTGAGTCACAGACCCTTCAAGCTTTCTTT. It encodes CASSESQTLQAFF.

This clonotype turned up a few times. The chain couples TRBV3-1 to TRBJ2-3; tentative D call: TRBD1 (5 bases). The CDR3 is made up of 16 amino acids. The V end lost 2 bases, the J end lost 0 bases, and 12 bases lay between the germline ends. CDR1 is LGHDT and CDR2 is YNNKEL in the germline V gene (reference sequence). CDR3 amino acids: CASSQIAGHSTDTQYF. Written as DNA, the CDR3 is TGTGCCAGCAGCCAAATTGCCGGACACAGCACAGATACGCAGTATTTT.

This clonotype was seen more than once but under ten times. The CDR3 reads CASSLGTAGMNTEAFF. The CDR3 DNA reads TGTGCCAGCAGTTTGGGTACGGCAGGTATGAACACTGAAGCTTTCTTT. The chain couples TRBV28 to TRBJ1-1; D is unresolved. Germline CDR1 and CDR2: MDHEN and SYDVKM. V shed 3 bases and J shed 0 bases, with 14 bases lying between them. The CDR3 sequence is 16 residues long.

There are a few counts of this clonotype. This chain uses TRBV4-2 with TRBJ2-7, with D possibly being TRBD1 (6 bases). V was clipped by 0 bases and J by 3 bases, with 9 bases between them. CDR1 is LGHNA, CDR2 YNFKEQ, per germline. The CDR3 spans 14 residues. The CDR3 DNA is TGTGCCAGCAGCCAAGACCAGGGGAGCTACGAGCAGTACTTC. Amino acid sequence: CASSQDQGSYEQYF.

This clonotype was detected many times. The J gene is TRBJ2-5, the V gene TRBV7-6; either TRBD1 or TRBD2 may fit D (6 bases each). Looked up from germline, CDR1 is SGHVS and CDR2 is FNYEAQ. Between the trimmed V and J ends, which lost 3 bases and 5 bases, there was a span of 16 bases. The CDR3 is 15 residues long. The CDR3 spells CASSFGARGQETQYF. CDR3 DNA sequence: TGTGCCAGCAGCTTCGGCGCCCGGGGGCAGGAGACCCAGTACTTC.

This clonotype has only a few counts. This CDR3 is CASSSRQGGDQPQHF. The CDR3 DNA sequence: TGTGCCAGCAGTTCCAGACAGGGCGGGGATCAGCCCCAGCATTTT. The chain joins TRBV12-3 or TRBV12-4 to TRBJ1-5, with 7 positions matching TRBD1. This CDR3 region has 15 residues. Trimming cost V 4 bases and J 5 bases; bases outside gene matches: 8.

The chain joins TRBV20-1 to TRBJ2-7, with D possibly matching TRBD1 (6 bases). V gave up 6 bases and J gave up 3 bases, with 15 bases separating them. Germline V gene data show CDR1 as DFQATT and CDR2 as SNEGSKA (reference sequence). The CDR3 has 13 residues. Here the CDR3 DNA reads TGCAGTGCGTACTCAGGGGTAGGCTACGAGCAGTACTTC. This encodes CSAYSGVGYEQYF.

This rearrangement joins TRBV29-1 to TRBJ1-2; D gene uncertain. The CDR3 has 16 amino acids. V lost 5 bases to trimming and J lost 2 bases, with 21 bases between them. CDR1 and CDR2 (germline): SQVTM, ANQGSEA. This CDR3 is CSVPTPHPYTNYGYTF. DNA of the CDR3: TGCAGCGTTCCAACCCCTCATCCGTACACCAACTATGGCTACACCTTC.

This clonotype has more than one count but fewer than ten. CDR3: CSARASGYEQYF. The CDR3 DNA sequence: TGCAGTGCTAGGGCTAGCGGCTACGAGCAGTACTTC. The genes are TRBV20-1 and TRBJ2-7; 7 nucleotides line up with TRBD2. This CDR3 has 12 residues. CDR1 and CDR2 from the germline V gene are DFQATT and SNEGSKA (reference sequence). J lost 3 bases, V lost 3 bases, and 2 bases had no gene match.

In its sample, this clonotype was seen many times. CDR3 DNA: TGTGCCAGTGCTACAGAAAACTATGGCTACACCTTC. It is translated as CASATENYGYTF. V and J are TRBV28 and TRBJ1-2; D remains ambiguous. Trimming cost V 9 bases and J 2 bases, with 10 bases left between them. The germline gives CDR1 MDHEN, CDR2 SYDVKM. The CDR3 contains 12 residues.

This clonotype showed up many times. This sequence joins TRBV29-1 and TRBJ1-3; TRBD1 agrees at 7 bases. The V segment lost 5 bases and the J segment 4 bases; nucleotides outside the gene matches: 5. Germline-derived CDR1 and CDR2 are SQVTM and ANQGSEA. The CDR3 totals 13 residues. The CDR3 bases are TGCAGCGTTACGGACAGGATCGGAAACACCATATATTTT. It encodes CSVTDRIGNTIYF. The variable domain in full, completed from reference TRBV29-1 and TRBJ1-3, reads SAVISQKPSRDICQRGTSLTIQCQVDSQVTMMFWYRQQPGQSLTLIATANQGSEATYESGFVIDKFPISRPNLTFSTLTVSNMSPEDSSIYLCSVTDRIGNTIYFGEGSWLTVV.

The chain carries TRBV5-4 and TRBJ2-1, with D perhaps TRBD1 (5 bases). The germline V and J ends were trimmed by 3 bases and 5 bases, with 12 bases remaining between them. From germline, CDR1 is SGHNT and CDR2 YYREEE (reference sequence). The length of the CDR3 is 14 residues. The CDR3 nucleotides read TGTGCCAGCAGCTACGGACAAGGAAACAATGAGCAGTTCTTC. Translation: CASSYGQGNNEQFF.

Ten or more counts support this clonotype. This chain links TRBV28 with TRBJ2-1; D might be TRBD2 (6 bases). V lost 7 bases, J lost 2 bases, and 18 bases lay in between. Germline V CDR1 and CDR2: MDHEN, SYDVKM. The CDR3 covers 16 residues. CDR3 nucleotides: TGTGCCAGCACCACATCGAAGGGACTGCCCTACAATGAGCAGTTCTTC. It yields the protein CASTTSKGLPYNEQFF.

V usage is TRBV20-1 and J usage is TRBJ1-5; the D gene is possibly TRBD1 (5 bases). The CDR3 has 14 residues. V was trimmed by 0 bases and J by 4 bases, leaving 10 bases between them. The germline V gene has CDR1 DFQATT and CDR2 SNEGSKA (reference sequence). In nucleotides, the CDR3 is TGCAGTGCTAGAGACCCTCAGGGTAATCAGCCCCAGCATTTT. Encoded protein: CSARDPQGNQPQHF.

This clonotype was counted between two and nine times. This chain uses TRBV9 with TRBJ2-5; either TRBD1 or TRBD2 may supply D (5 bases each). Trimming shortened V by 2 bases and J by 2 bases, and 16 bases separated the two germline ends. Germline V gives CDR1 SGDLS, CDR2 YYNGEE. The CDR3 loop spans 16 amino acids. The CDR3 nucleotides read TGTGCCAGCAGCGTGGGGCTGGGAGTGGGGCAAGAGACCCAGTACTTC. It codes for CASSVGLGVGQETQYF.

This clonotype was seen more than once but under ten times. V gene TRBV20-1 combines with J gene TRBJ1-1, with 7 nucleotides matching TRBD1. The CDR3 is made up of 15 amino acids. CDR1 and CDR2 from the germline V gene are DFQATT and SNEGSKA (reference sequence). J was trimmed by 6 bases and V by 7 bases; bases with no gene match: 17. Here the CDR3 reads CSVREGARGRAEAFF. CDR3 DNA sequence: TGCAGTGTCAGAGAGGGGGCCAGGGGGAGAGCTGAAGCTTTCTTT.

The chain combines TRBV6-5 with TRBJ1-1; TRBD1 matches 7 bases. Germline V gives CDR1 MNHEY, CDR2 SVGAGI. There are 15 residues in the CDR3. The ends lost 4 bases at V and 1 base at J; junction bases unmatched: 6. CDR3 in amino acids: CASSSPTGQNTEAFF. In DNA, the CDR3 is TGTGCCAGCAGTTCCCCGACAGGGCAGAACACTGAAGCTTTCTTT.

This clonotype was seen repeatedly, ten times or more. This chain connects TRBV28 to TRBJ1-5; D is possibly TRBD1 (5 bases). Per germline, CDR1 MDHEN and CDR2 SYDVKM. The CDR3 length is 15 residues. V was trimmed by 3 bases and J by 3 bases, leaving 12 bases between them. CDR3 bases: TGTGCCAGCAGTTTGGGGCAGCCTCCCAATCAGCCCCAGCATTTT. This codes for CASSLGQPPNQPQHF. Variable domain in full (rest from reference TRBV28 and TRBJ1-5): DVKVTQSSRYLVKRTGEKVFLECVQDMDHENMFWYRQDPGLGLRLIYFSYDVKMKEKGDIPEGYSVSREKKERFSLILESASTNQTSMYLCASSLGQPPNQPQHFGDGTRLSIL.

The chain uses TRBV7-2 and TRBJ2-5, with 14 bases matching TRBD2. This CDR3 region has 17 residues. The V segment lost 1 base and the J segment 1 base; nucleotides outside the gene matches: 2. Looked up from germline, CDR1 is SGHTA and CDR2 is FQGNSA. The CDR3 loop is CASSLVGTSGSQETQYF. CDR3 nucleotide sequence: TGTGCCAGCAGCTTAGTTGGGACTAGCGGGAGCCAAGAGACCCAGTACTTC. Full variable domain (rest looked up from reference TRBV7-2 and TRBJ2-5): GAGVSQSPSNKVTEKGKDVELRCDPISGHTALYWYRQSLGQGLEFLIYFQGNSAPDKSGLPSDRFSAERTGGSVSTLTIQRTQQEDSAVYLCASSLVGTSGSQETQYFGPGTRLLVL.

This clonotype was found a few times. The rearrangement links TRBV7-8 to TRBJ2-2, with D possibly TRBD2 on 5 matching bases. The CDR3 loop spans 16 amino acids. The V gene lost 1 base and the J gene lost 0 bases, with 9 bases spanning the gap. The germline V gene has CDR1 SGHVS and CDR2 FQNEAQ. CDR3 amino acids: CASSLDKRTNTGELFF. In DNA, the CDR3 is TGTGCCAGCAGCTTAGACAAGCGGACGAACACCGGGGAGCTGTTTTTT.

There are a few counts of this clonotype. CDR3 protein: CASSLDQGADTQYF. CDR3 nucleotide sequence: TGTGCCAGCAGCTTAGATCAGGGGGCAGATACGCAGTATTTT. V is TRBV7-2 and J is TRBJ2-3, with 7 bases lining up with TRBD1. J was trimmed by 4 bases and V by 1 base; bases with no gene match: 2. This CDR3 is built from 14 residues. Germline V gives CDR1 SGHTA, CDR2 FQGNSA.

In this sample, this clonotype turned up many times. The rearrangement joins TRBV6-5 to TRBJ2-7; D is possibly TRBD2 (5 bases). The CDR3 loop spans 15 amino acids. The germline CDR1 and CDR2 sequences are MNHEY and SVGAGI. V was clipped by 7 bases and J by 1 base, with 17 bases between them. The CDR3 is CASTRGPDGSYEQYF. In DNA form, the CDR3 reads TGTGCCAGCACCCGAGGGCCGGACGGGTCCTACGAGCAGTACTTC.